The present entry profiles one T cell receptor (beta chain) with its context. No antigen is known for it. This sample was taken from a study of PD-1 blockade in classical Hodgkin lymphoma. Findings of the study overall: Prior therapy or disease activity may underlie the repertoire differences, whose causes remain undefined. Healthy donors reportedly exceeded newly diagnosed patients in baseline TCR diversity.

CDR3 length: 15 residues. Trimming took off 6 bases at V and 0 bases at J, with 12 bases between the two ends. Looked up from germline, CDR1 is MDHEN and CDR2 is SYDVKM. Generated by immunoSEQ multiplex PCR, the TCRdb table keeps only in-frame clones and is missing some. The data hold approximately 45,000 clones, with roughly 93% observed a single time. Time point meaning: newly diagnosed, previously untreated cHL patient sample. Peripheral samples used as comparators were newly diagnosed, untreated classical Hodgkin lymphoma PBMCs. Specimen: peripheral blood mononuclear cells (PBMCs). J is TRBJ1-3 and V is TRBV28; no reliable D call. This receptor was obtained from a human donor with classical Hodgkin lymphoma. The CDR3 nucleotides read TGTGCCAGCAGCACAGCAATGATCTCTGGAAACACCATATATTTT. This gives the protein CASSTAMISGNTIYF.